This T cell receptor beta chain was profiled in a study of blood T cell repertoires in COVID-19 (dated by TCRdb to 2019 to 2021). At the level of the whole study: Collaborator samples came from the United States, Italy and Spain and covered acute and convalescent phases of COVID-19. The material from the prospective study consisted of cDNA or gDNA derived from T cells, B-cell-depleted T cells, or PBMCs. Subjects who had been exposed to COVID-19, were actively infected with it, or had recovered from it provided the deeply sampled blood TCRbeta repertoires that made up the dataset. The repertoires were released in a freely available public database meant as a resource for research on the immune response to SARS-CoV-2. Samples were obtained from the ongoing ImmuneRACE study (first 160 participants) and from about 1,300 subjects provided by 6 global collaborators. Sample metadata almost always included a de-identified subject ID, COVID-19 status, age in years and sex. Where available, HLA class I and class II types were taken from metadata supplied by the sample provider and were not determined by assay-based typing. What the research found in general, with its limitations: The amount of clinical and demographic metadata varied by source and participant and was provided uncurated.

Notes on this clone: Its antigen target is currently unknown. No base qualities exist here, and no much larger clone lies one base off it.

The immunoSEQ Assay, a bias-controlled multiplex PCR, was used to amplify TCRbeta CDR3 regions from genomic DNA. Per the authors' processing: Nucleated cell counts per sample were estimated from amplification of reference gene primers within the assay. Sequence reads were collapsed and filtered to measure the absolute abundance of every unique TCRbeta CDR3 rearrangement. For each sample, productive Simpson clonality was calculated by taking the square root of Simpson's diversity index across productive rearrangements. TCRdb provides this immuneACCESS table in a form limited to in-frame rearrangements. Some clones are lacking; in checked studies, under half of them reflect an unresolved V gene, and why the rest are absent is not known. The V and J calls and clone size come from that table; D and trimming were worked out from the DNA. Here the sample has 100,000 to 120,000 clones; 88% occur a single time. Clones ranked in the top ten supply under 2.5% of the sample.

At the junction V is shortened by 3 bases and J by 4 bases; bases outside the gene matches: 10. The CDR3 sequence holds 16 residues, the cysteine and phenylalanine included. The read is trimmed to its CDR3 DNA, 48 bases read in frame from base 1. According to the germline V gene, CDR1 reads SGDLS and CDR2 reads YYNGEE. Whole blood was collected in K2EDTA tubes by collaborating institutions according to the institutions' own protocols. For TCRbeta analysis, collaborators shipped samples as frozen whole blood, isolated PBMCs, or DNA extracted from either of those sample types. The clonotype originates from a human donor in a cohort sampled during active COVID-19. The chain is made from TRBV9 and TRBJ1-2, and 9 junction bases match TRBD1. Specimen: peripheral blood. The CDR3 sequence is CASSARSGTGSYGYTF. Read as DNA, the sequence is TGTGCCAGCAGCGCCCGGTCCGGGACAGGGTCCTATGGCTACACCTTC.